The 8 T cell receptor beta chains below all came from one sample that was sequenced in a study of shared clonotypes between healthy human individuals. The method was immunoSEQ multiplex PCR; TCRdb's version includes in-frame clones alone and lacks a portion of them. The sample lists 600,000 to 750,000 clones; more than 70% were seen once. Sequenced input: memory CD4+ T cells sorted from blood. Subset here: CD45RA-negative fraction. All receptors derive from a woman between 25 and 40 years old in good health.

About this clone itself: The same CDR3 can be traced to other DNA sequences in this sample. The rearrangement joins TRBV27 to TRBJ1-3; no clear D. This CDR3 is 13 amino acids long. CDR1 and CDR2 from the germline V gene are MNHEY and SMNVEV (reference sequence). The V end was cut by 6 bases, the J end by 4 bases, with 10 bases between. For the CDR3, the DNA is TGTGCCAGCAGCCCGTCGGGAGGAAACACCATATATTTT. This translates into CASSPSGGNTIYF.

CDR3 in amino acids: CASSWSGLAGGGRETQYF. As DNA, the CDR3 is TGTGCCAGCAGCTGGTCGGGACTAGCGGGAGGAGGGAGGGAGACCCAGTACTTC. The J gene is TRBJ2-5, the V gene TRBV5-6; 15 bases match TRBD2. This CDR3 spans 18 amino acids. Germline CDR1 SGHDT, CDR2 YYEEEE. V was clipped by 3 bases and J by 5 bases; unmatched bases: 11.

In regard to this clone: This CDR3 is also generated by other DNA sequences in the sample. The V call is TRBV18, the J call TRBJ1-2; D may be TRBD1 (6 bases). Trimming left V 3 bases short and J 4 bases short, with 12 bases between. The CDR3 is 14 amino acids. Germline-derived CDR1 and CDR2 are KGHSH and LQKENI. The DNA for the CDR3 is TGTGCCAGCTCACCGCCCGGGACAAGCTATGGCTACACCTTC. Its translation: CASSPPGTSYGYTF. Complete variable domain (other parts from reference TRBV18 and TRBJ1-2): NAGVMQNPRHLVRRRGQEARLRCSPMKGHSHVYWYRQLPEEGLKFMVYLQKENIIDESGMPKERFSAEFPKEGPSILRIQQVVRGDSAAYFCASSPPGTSYGYTFGSGTRLTVV.

This chain joins TRBV4-2 and TRBJ2-5, with TRBD1 matching over 8 bases. The CDR3 is made up of 18 amino acids. Unmatched junction bases numbered 13, after V lost 0 bases and J lost 4 bases. Germline CDR1 and CDR2: LGHNA and YNFKEQ. Here the CDR3 DNA reads TGTGCCAGCAGCCAAGATCGTCTTGGCAGGGGGCGGTCAGAGACCCAGTACTTC. This translates into CASSQDRLGRGRSETQYF.

The chain is built from TRBV11-2 and TRBJ2-3; the D is unclear. The CDR3 covers 17 residues. V lost 5 bases, J lost 0 bases, and 18 bases lay in between. Germline lookup yields CDR1 SGHAT and CDR2 FQNNGV. The CDR3 loop is CASSPRSTVGSTDTQYF. CDR3 coding DNA: TGTGCCAGCAGCCCCAGATCTACGGTTGGCAGCACAGATACGCAGTATTTT.

The table lists this clone with many counts. The chain uses TRBV14 and TRBJ2-1; TRBD2 aligns across 8 bases. The CDR3 is 17 amino acids. Germline V gene lookup returns CDR1 SGHDN and CDR2 FVKESK. V shed 4 bases, J shed 1 base, and the junction held 9 bases outside the gene matches. CDR3 sequence: CASSLPEGLVSYNEQFF. For the CDR3, the DNA is TGTGCCAGCAGCCTCCCAGAGGGACTAGTGTCCTACAATGAGCAGTTCTTC.

The rearrangement uses TRBV28 and TRBJ2-5; 10 bases match TRBD1. CDR1 and CDR2 from the germline V gene are MDHEN and SYDVKM. Losses at the gene ends were 6 bases for V and 4 bases for J; bases not matched to a gene: 14. CDR3 length equals 17 residues. The CDR3 coding sequence is TGTGCCAGCAGCACTTTAGGACGTGGGGACAGGGGAGAGACCCAGTACTTC. Encoded protein: CASSTLGRGDRGETQYF.

This clone showed up many times. At the DNA level, this CDR3 is encoded by other sequences in the same sample as well. The chain recombines TRBV4-2 with TRBJ1-2; D is perhaps TRBD1 (6 bases). Looked up from germline, CDR1 is LGHNA and CDR2 is YNFKEQ. The CDR3 covers 15 residues. Trimming took off 0 bases at V and 5 bases at J, with 13 bases between the two ends. In DNA form, the CDR3 reads TGTGCCAGCAGCCAAGATGCAGGGGAACTTTATGGCTACACCTTC. It specifies CASSQDAGELYGYTF.